Below, 30 T cell receptor beta chains from the same sample are listed, as sequenced in a study of blood T cell repertoires in COVID-19. The data were produced by immunoSEQ multiplex PCR, yet TCRdb's version contains in-frame clones alone and is incomplete. The table records roughly 100,000 clones, 88% of them present only once. Sequenced material: peripheral blood. The receptors here all came from a human donor in a cohort sampled during active COVID-19.

This clone was observed a handful of times. The CDR3 region has the DNA TGTGCCAGTAGTGCAGGAGGACAGGGGGGACAGCCCCAGCATTTT. Protein sequence: CASSAGGQGGQPQHF. The V call is TRBV19, the J call TRBJ1-5, with TRBD1 matching over 10 bases. The CDR3 runs 15 residues. J was trimmed by 7 bases and V by 5 bases; bases with no gene match: 8. Germline values: CDR1 LNHDA, CDR2 SQIVND (reference sequence). Drawing the rest from reference TRBV19 and TRBJ1-5, the complete variable domain is DGGITQSPKYLFRKEGQNVTLSCEQNLNHDAMYWYRQDPGQGLRLIYYSQIVNDFQKGDIAEGYSVSREKKESFPLTVTSAQKNPTAFYLCASSAGGQGGQPQHFGDGTRLSIL.

The rearrangement joins TRBV9 to TRBJ1-2; maybe TRBD1 (5 bases). The V and J ends lost 2 bases and 8 bases respectively, with 19 bases between them. The CDR3 covers 15 residues. Germline V gene sequence: CDR1 SGDLS, CDR2 YYNGEE. Here the CDR3 DNA reads TGTGCCAGCAGCGTTTTGGACACCACCCATCGGGGCTACACCTTC. Amino acid sequence: CASSVLDTTHRGYTF.

This chain joins TRBV5-1 and TRBJ2-7; the match to TRBD2 covers 9 bases. V was pared by 0 bases and J by 2 bases, with 3 bases of the junction left unmatched. The germline CDR1 and CDR2 sequences are SGHRS and YFSETQ. CDR3 length: 15 amino acids. CDR3 in DNA: TGCGCCAGCAGCTTGGTTAGCGGGGGCCCCTACGAGCAGTACTTC. Translation: CASSLVSGGPYEQYF.

The V call is TRBV19, the J call TRBJ2-7; TRBD2 aligns across 7 bases. The germline CDR1 and CDR2 sequences are LNHDA and SQIVND (reference sequence). This CDR3 has 15 residues. V dropped 1 base and J dropped 6; count of bases not matched to a gene: 9. The CDR3 nucleotides read TGTGCCAGTAGTATAGCGCCCAGCGGGGTTGGCGAGCAGTACTTC. Encoded protein: CASSIAPSGVGEQYF.

The chain carries TRBV18 and TRBJ1-6, with D uncertain. Germline values: CDR1 KGHSH, CDR2 LQKENI. V lost 8 bases and J lost 10, with 12 bases in between. The CDR3 sequence is 12 residues long. The CDR3 DNA is TGTGCCAGCCGCGGTGTTAACTCACCCCTCCACTTT. Its translation: CASRGVNSPLHF. The variable domain in full, completed from reference TRBV18 and TRBJ1-6, reads NAGVMQNPRHLVRRRGQEARLRCSPMKGHSHVYWYRQLPEEGLKFMVYLQKENIIDESGMPKERFSAEFPKEGPSILRIQQVVRGDSAAYFCASRGVNSPLHFGNGTRLTVT.

J is TRBJ2-7 and V is TRBV21-1; the table assigns TRBD1, which was not confirmed against the DNA. TRBV21-1 is termed a pseudogene. The CDR3 is 17 residues long. The CDR3 is CASSTEWGQGCSYEQYF. Here the CDR3 DNA reads TGTGCCAGCAGCACAGAATGGGGACAGGGGTGCTCCTACGAGCAGTACTTC.

This chain links TRBV29-1 with TRBJ1-4; D remains ambiguous. Trimming removed 6 bases from V and 7 bases from J, with 15 bases in between. The CDR3 runs to 13 residues. The germline gives CDR1 SQVTM, CDR2 ANQGSEA. In DNA form, the CDR3 reads TGCAGCGTCCAAGGGCAGGAGGCTGAAAAACTGTTTTTT. Its translation is CSVQGQEAEKLFF.

CDR3 in amino acids: CANQGTGGAGGYTF. The DNA of the CDR3 is TGTGCCAATCAGGGGACAGGGGGCGCTGGCGGCTACACCTTC. V is TRBV10-3 and J is TRBJ1-2; 12 nucleotides agree with TRBD1. CDR1 and CDR2 (germline): ENHRY, SYGVKD. Unmatched junction bases numbered 11, after V lost 10 bases and J lost 8 bases. The CDR3 runs to 14 residues.

The chain joins TRBV6-2 or TRBV6-3 to TRBJ2-1; TRBD2 matches 15 bases. The CDR3 is 17 residues long. CDR1 is MNHEY and CDR2 is SVGEGT in the germline V gene. V gave up 4 bases and J gave up 5 bases; unmatched junction bases: 6. The chain's CDR3 is CASSSGTSGRINNEQFF. As DNA, the CDR3 is TGTGCCAGCAGTTCCGGGACTAGCGGGAGGATCAACAATGAGCAGTTCTTC.

V gene TRBV18 combines with J gene TRBJ2-7; unclear D gene. Germline V gene lookup returns CDR1 KGHSH and CDR2 LQKENI. This CDR3 is built from 12 residues. V was shortened by 1 base and J by 5 bases, with 6 bases between the two germline ends. The CDR3 loop is CASSPRSDEQYF. DNA for the CDR3: TGTGCCAGCTCACCACGATCAGACGAGCAGTACTTC.

The chain links TRBV28 to TRBJ1-3, with D possibly being TRBD1 (6 bases). Germline V gene lookup returns CDR1 MDHEN and CDR2 SYDVKM. The CDR3 extends over 15 amino acids. Trimming pared 3 bases from V and 0 bases from J, leaving 9 bases between. CDR3 in DNA: TGTGCCAGCAGTTTCGGACAGAACTCTGGAAACACCATATATTTT. The encoded protein is CASSFGQNSGNTIYF.

The J gene is TRBJ2-1, the V gene TRBV15; 7 bases match TRBD2. This CDR3 has 15 residues. V was clipped by 1 base and J by 6 bases; unmatched bases: 6. CDR1 is LNHNV, CDR2 YYDKDF, per germline (reference sequence). The CDR3 coding sequence is TGTGCCACCAGCAGAGGGCTAGCGGAGTTCAATGAGCAGTTCTTC. This gives the protein CATSRGLAEFNEQFF.

V and J are TRBV5-6 and TRBJ1-1; D might be TRBD1 (6 bases). Between the trimmed V and J ends, which lost 2 bases and 2 bases, there was a span of 16 bases. The CDR3 is 16 residues long. Per germline, CDR1 SGHDT and CDR2 YYEEEE. CDR3 DNA sequence: TGTGCCAGCAGCTTTGGCAGGGGCAGGGCTAACACTGAAGCTTTCTTT. Translation gives CASSFGRGRANTEAFF.

V is TRBV11-3 and J is TRBJ1-1, with a possible D match to TRBD1 (5 bases). The V end was cut by 5 bases, the J end by 4 bases, with 8 bases between. The CDR3 sequence is 12 residues long. Germline-derived CDR1 and CDR2 are SGHNT and YENEEA. The CDR3 nucleotides are TGTGCCAGCAGCCGGGGGGGCACTGAAGCTTTCTTT. Its translation is CASSRGGTEAFF. Supplemented by reference TRBV11-3 and TRBJ1-1, the full variable domain reads EAGVVQSPRYKIIEKKQPVAFWCNPISGHNTLYWYLQNLGQGPELLIRYENEEAVDDSQLPKDRFSAERLKGVDSTLKIQPAELGDSAVYLCASSRGGTEAFFGQGTRLTVV.

The chain employs TRBV29-1 and TRBJ2-3; 10 bases align to TRBD2. Unmatched junction bases numbered 20, after V lost 6 bases and J lost 5 bases. Germline CDR1 SQVTM, CDR2 ANQGSEA. The CDR3 extends over 18 amino acids. The CDR3 here is CSVPFGWSGRASEDTQYF. CDR3 sequence (DNA): TGCAGCGTACCCTTTGGATGGAGCGGGAGGGCCTCTGAAGATACGCAGTATTTT.

The CDR3 is CASSKRGQQPQHF. The CDR3 DNA sequence: TGTGCCAGCAGTAAAAGGGGGCAACAGCCCCAGCATTTT. The chain is built from TRBV12-3 or TRBV12-4 and TRBJ1-5, with 7 bases aligning to TRBD1. After removal of 5 bases from V and 7 bases from J, the junction contained 5 bases not matched to a gene. The CDR3 runs 13 residues.

The chain carries TRBV7-2 and TRBJ2-1; 8 nucleotides align to TRBD1. Germline CDR1 SGHTA, CDR2 FQGNSA. Losses at the gene ends were 1 base for V and 9 bases for J; bases not matched to a gene: 8. The CDR3 sequence is 15 residues long. CDR3 in amino acids: CASSLDGQGFGEQFF. CDR3 nucleotide sequence: TGTGCCAGCAGCTTAGACGGACAGGGTTTTGGTGAGCAGTTCTTC.

The CDR3 is CASSQEAVQATYEQYF. The CDR3 DNA reads as TGTGCCAGCAGCCAAGAAGCGGTCCAGGCGACCTACGAGCAGTACTTC. This chain uses TRBV4-2 with TRBJ2-7, with D perhaps TRBD2 (5 bases). The CDR3 length is 16 residues. Trimming took off 0 bases at V and 2 bases at J, with 14 bases between the two ends. In germline, CDR1 is LGHNA, CDR2 YNFKEQ.

The chain links TRBV5-1 to TRBJ2-7; 8 bases are a match to TRBD1. Looked up from germline, CDR1 is SGHRS and CDR2 is YFSETQ. The CDR3 covers 14 residues. V was clipped by 0 bases and J by 6 bases; unmatched bases: 5. CDR3 amino acids: CASSLEGQGFEQYF. CDR3 coding DNA: TGCGCCAGCAGCTTGGAAGGACAGGGTTTCGAGCAGTACTTC.

This clone was seen more than once but under ten times. V is TRBV19 and J is TRBJ1-5, with 8 nucleotides matching TRBD1. The CDR3 runs 13 residues. CDR1 and CDR2 from the germline V gene are LNHDA and SQIVND (reference sequence). Trimming took 9 bases from V and 7 from J; bases not matched to a gene: 8. The CDR3 region has the DNA TGTGCCAGCTCAGGGGGCGCAGAACAGCCCCAGCATTTT. Amino acid sequence: CASSGGAEQPQHF.

The chain has TRBV6-6 and TRBJ2-1; D not resolved. The CDR3 totals 11 residues. CDR1 MNHNY and CDR2 SVGAGI come from the germline V gene (reference sequence). The V end lost 2 bases, the J end lost 9 bases, and 5 bases lay between the germline ends. CDR3 DNA: TGTGCCAGCAGTTACCCCAGTGAGCAGTTCTTC. Amino acid sequence: CASSYPSEQFF.

The chain has TRBV2 and TRBJ2-7, with a tentative D call TRBD1 (5 bases). Germline values: CDR1 SNHLY, CDR2 FYNNEI. There are 13 residues in the CDR3. Between the trimmed V and J ends, which lost 5 bases and 9 bases, there was a span of 17 bases. DNA of the CDR3: TGTGCCAGCAGTAAGACAGAAAATTTGGGGCAGTACTTC. It yields the protein CASSKTENLGQYF.

The CDR3 loop reads CASSLGSNDNEQFF. The CDR3 DNA reads TGCGCCAGCAGCTTGGGTTCCAATGACAATGAGCAGTTCTTC. The chain couples TRBV5-1 to TRBJ2-1, with no clear D. With 0 bases removed from V and 5 bases from J, the gap between germline ends came to 9 bases. The germline V gene encodes CDR1 SGHRS and CDR2 YFSETQ. The CDR3 spans 14 residues.

The chain uses TRBV18 and TRBJ1-3, with D perhaps TRBD1 (6 bases). V lost 1 base and J 1 base, leaving 8 bases between the germline ends. Germline values: CDR1 KGHSH, CDR2 LQKENI. CDR3 length: 15 residues. CDR3 sequence (DNA): TGTGCCAGCTCACCACAAGGGGGATCTGGAAACACCATATATTTT. Translation: CASSPQGGSGNTIYF.

The rearrangement joins TRBV7-2 to TRBJ1-1, with D unclear. V shed 2 bases and J shed 1 base, with 8 bases lying between them. Germline values: CDR1 SGHTA, CDR2 FQGNSA. CDR3 length equals 14 residues. The CDR3 reads CASSLFPQNTEAFF. CDR3 bases: TGTGCCAGCAGCTTATTTCCCCAGAACACTGAAGCTTTCTTT.

This clone was counted once. The V call is TRBV5-6, the J call TRBJ2-1; 7 nucleotides align to TRBD1. This CDR3 region has 19 residues. V shed 0 bases and J 1 base; nucleotides not matched to a gene: 13. Per germline, CDR1 SGHDT and CDR2 YYEEEE. This CDR3 reads CASSLVGGLRTASYNEQFF. Written as DNA, the CDR3 is TGTGCCAGCAGCTTGGTAGGGGGCCTTAGAACGGCTTCCTACAATGAGCAGTTCTTC.

The chain employs TRBV5-4 and TRBJ2-1; 7 positions agree with TRBD2. Germline CDR1 and CDR2: SGHNT and YYREEE (reference sequence). The CDR3 loop spans 15 amino acids. Trimming at V came to 2 bases and at J to 7 bases, leaving 9 bases not matched to a gene. In nucleotides, the CDR3 is TGTGCCAGCAGCTTCGGCGGGAGTGGTAAAAATGAGCAGTTCTTC. Its translation: CASSFGGSGKNEQFF.

This clone has a handful of counts. The rearrangement uses TRBV5-6 and TRBJ1-2; possible D gene TRBD1, 5 bases. This CDR3 is built from 12 residues. Germline values: CDR1 SGHDT, CDR2 YYEEEE. V lost 7 bases, J lost 9 bases, and 16 bases lay in between. CDR3: CASGPGGTSYTF. The CDR3 region has the DNA TGTGCCAGCGGGCCGGGAGGGACTAGCTACACCTTC.

V is TRBV10-3 and J is TRBJ2-7; 8 bases are a match to TRBD2. The length of the CDR3 is 15 residues. CDR1 and CDR2 from the germline V gene are ENHRY and SYGVKD. With 6 bases clipped from V and 2 bases from J, the junction kept 9 bases outside the gene matches. DNA for the CDR3: TGTGCCATCAGCAACGGACAGCGGGGGCCCTACGAGCAGTACTTC. It yields the protein CAISNGQRGPYEQYF.

The chain links TRBV19 to TRBJ2-1; tentatively, D is TRBD2 (5 bases). V lost 5 bases and J 8 bases, leaving 16 bases between the germline ends. Germline-derived CDR1 and CDR2 are LNHDA and SQIVND (reference sequence). CDR3 length: 14 amino acids. As DNA, the CDR3 is TGTGCCAGTAGTCGCCGATCTACGAGGGATGAGCAGTTCTTC. It yields the protein CASSRRSTRDEQFF.